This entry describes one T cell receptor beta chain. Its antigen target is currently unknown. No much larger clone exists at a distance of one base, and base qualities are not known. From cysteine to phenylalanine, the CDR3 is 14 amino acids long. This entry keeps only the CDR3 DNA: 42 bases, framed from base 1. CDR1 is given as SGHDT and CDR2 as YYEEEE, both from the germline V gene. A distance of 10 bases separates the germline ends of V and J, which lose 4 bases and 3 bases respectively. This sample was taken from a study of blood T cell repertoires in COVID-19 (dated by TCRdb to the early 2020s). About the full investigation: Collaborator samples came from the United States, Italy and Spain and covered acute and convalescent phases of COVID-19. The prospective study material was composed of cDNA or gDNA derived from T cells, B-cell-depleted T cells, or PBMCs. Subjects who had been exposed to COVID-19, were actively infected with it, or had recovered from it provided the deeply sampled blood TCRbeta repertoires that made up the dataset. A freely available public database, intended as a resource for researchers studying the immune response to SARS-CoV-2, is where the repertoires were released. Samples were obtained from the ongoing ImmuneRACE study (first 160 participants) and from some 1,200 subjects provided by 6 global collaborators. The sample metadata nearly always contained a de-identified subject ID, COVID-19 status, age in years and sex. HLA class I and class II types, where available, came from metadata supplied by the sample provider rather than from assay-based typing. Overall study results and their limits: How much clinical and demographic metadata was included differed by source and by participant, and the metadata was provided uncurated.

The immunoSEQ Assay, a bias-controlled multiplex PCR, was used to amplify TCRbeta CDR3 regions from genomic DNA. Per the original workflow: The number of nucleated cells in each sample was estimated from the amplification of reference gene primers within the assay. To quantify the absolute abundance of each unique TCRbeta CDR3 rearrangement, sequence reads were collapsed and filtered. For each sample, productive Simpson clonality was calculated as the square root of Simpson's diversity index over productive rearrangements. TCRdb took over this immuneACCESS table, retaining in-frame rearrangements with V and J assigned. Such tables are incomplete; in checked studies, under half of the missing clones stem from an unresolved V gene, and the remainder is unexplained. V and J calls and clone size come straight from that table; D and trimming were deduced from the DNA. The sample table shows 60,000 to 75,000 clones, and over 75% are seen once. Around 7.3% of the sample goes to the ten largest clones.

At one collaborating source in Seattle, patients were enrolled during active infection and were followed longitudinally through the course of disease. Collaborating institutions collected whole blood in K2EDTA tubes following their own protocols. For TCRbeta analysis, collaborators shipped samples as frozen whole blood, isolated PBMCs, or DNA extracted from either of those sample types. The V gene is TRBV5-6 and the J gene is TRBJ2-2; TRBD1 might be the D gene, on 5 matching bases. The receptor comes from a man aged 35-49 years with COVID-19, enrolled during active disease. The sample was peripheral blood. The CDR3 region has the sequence CASSPRVHTGELFF. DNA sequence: TGTGCCAGCAGCCCCAGGGTCCACACCGGGGAGCTGTTTTTT.